The clone carrying this TCR beta chain showed up many times. Its antigen remains unknown. TCRdb used MiXCR to reprocess the 5' RACE reads, holding one entry per CDR3 protein. The sample shows tens of thousands of distinct CDR3 sequences, about 5% of them seen only once. The trim removed 4 bases at V and 4 bases at J, leaving 7 bases unmatched. CDR1 SGHKS and CDR2 YYEKEE come from the germline V gene (reference sequence). There are 15 residues in the CDR3. The data stem from a study of neurological immune-mediated disorders. Time point described: longitudinal time-point 2. The study, taken as a whole, reports: Neither clinical nor MRI features were associated with the multiple sclerosis repertoire cluster.

The sequencing input was PBMCs. The receptor was isolated from an older woman with multiple sclerosis. The chain couples TRBV5-5 to TRBJ1-1, with 10 nucleotides matching TRBD1. Here the CDR3 DNA reads TGTGCCAGCAGCCCCCAAGACAGGGGGCTCACTGAAGCTTTCTTT. This translates into CASSPQDRGLTEAFF.